The 19 T cell receptor beta chains below come from one sample, sequenced in a study of shared clonotypes between healthy human individuals. Clones were sequenced by immunoSEQ multiplex PCR, and TCRdb holds only the in-frame ones, with some missing. The table records about 2 million clones, 90% to 95% of them present only once. The sequencing input was naive CD4+ T cells sorted from blood. The subset here: CD45RA+ positively selected. These receptor sequences come from a young man in good health.

The CDR3 DNA follows: TGTGCCTGGGGCAAAGAAGACAGGGACAATTCACCCCTCCACTTT. This encodes CAWGKEDRDNSPLHF. The rearrangement links TRBV30 to TRBJ1-6, with 7 bases matching TRBD1. Trimming at V came to 5 bases and at J to 7 bases, leaving 11 bases not matched to a gene. CDR3 length: 15 amino acids. The V gene's germline CDR1 is GTSNPN and CDR2 SVGIG (reference sequence).

The chain combines TRBV30 with TRBJ1-1, with TRBD1 identical over 10 bases. The CDR3 has 15 residues. Trimming at V came to 0 bases and at J to 2 bases, leaving 3 bases not matched to a gene. CDR1 is GTSNPN, CDR2 SVGIG, per germline (reference sequence). The CDR3 reads CAWSVRTGGNTEAFF. CDR3 DNA: TGTGCCTGGAGTGTACGGACAGGGGGAAACACTGAAGCTTTCTTT.

The rearrangement joins TRBV5-4 to TRBJ1-1, with D tentatively TRBD1 (5 bases). Trimming stripped 2 bases from V and 0 bases from J, with 11 bases between. Germline CDR1 reads SGHNT; CDR2 reads YYREEE (reference sequence). The CDR3 loop spans 15 amino acids. The CDR3 is CASSFFDRMNTEAFF. The CDR3 region has the DNA TGTGCCAGCAGCTTCTTTGACAGAATGAACACTGAAGCTTTCTTT.

The chain is built from TRBV18 and TRBJ2-5; D is unclear. The CDR3 runs 16 residues. Germline V gene data show CDR1 as KGHSH and CDR2 as LQKENI. The V end was cut by 4 bases, the J end by 1 base, with 16 bases between. The CDR3 loop reads CASSLFDPVLQETQYF. The CDR3 DNA is TGTGCCAGCTCACTTTTCGACCCCGTACTCCAAGAGACCCAGTACTTC. Complete variable domain (other parts from reference TRBV18 and TRBJ2-5): NAGVMQNPRHLVRRRGQEARLRCSPMKGHSHVYWYRQLPEEGLKFMVYLQKENIIDESGMPKERFSAEFPKEGPSILRIQQVVRGDSAAYFCASSLFDPVLQETQYFGPGTRLLVL.

The chain recombines TRBV7-8 with TRBJ2-1, with 7 bases aligning to TRBD1. This CDR3 is built from 15 residues. Trimming at V came to 2 bases and at J to 4 bases, leaving 5 bases not matched to a gene. The germline gives CDR1 SGHVS, CDR2 FQNEAQ. CDR3 in DNA: TGTGCCAGCAGCTTACGGGACAGTGAATACAATGAGCAGTTCTTC. This encodes CASSLRDSEYNEQFF.

This chain joins TRBV18 and TRBJ2-1; 9 nucleotides agree with TRBD2. V dropped 0 bases and J dropped 5; count of bases not matched to a gene: 5. The CDR3 contains 16 residues. Germline CDR1 reads KGHSH; CDR2 reads LQKENI. The CDR3 DNA follows: TGTGCCAGCTCACCACCGGGGCGGGGGGGCCACAATGAGCAGTTCTTC. It specifies CASSPPGRGGHNEQFF.

As for this clone: The identical CDR3 is also encoded by other nucleotide sequences in the sample. The chain uses TRBV4-1 and TRBJ1-4; D is unresolved. The germline V gene encodes CDR1 MGHRA and CDR2 YSYEKL. V lost 1 base, J lost 0 bases, and 6 bases lay in between. The CDR3 sequence is 15 residues long. CDR3 nucleotide sequence: TGCGCCAGCAGCCAAGGAACGGCAACTAATGAAAAACTGTTTTTT. Its protein product is CASSQGTATNEKLFF.

As to this clone: The sample contains more than one DNA sequence encoding this CDR3. The chain is built from TRBV5-1 and TRBJ2-5, with D perhaps assigned TRBD1 or TRBD2 (6 bases each). CDR1 is SGHRS, CDR2 YFSETQ, per germline. The CDR3 length is 14 residues. V was trimmed by 4 bases and J by 1 base, leaving 11 bases between them. The CDR3 reads CASSLGGTQETQYF. Written as DNA, the CDR3 is TGCGCCAGCAGCCTCGGGGGCACCCAAGAGACCCAGTACTTC.

The table lists this clone with a count of one. The sample contains more than one DNA sequence encoding this CDR3. The chain uses TRBV19 and TRBJ1-5; 9 positions agree with TRBD1. V lost 4 bases to trimming and J lost 1 base; unmatched junction nucleotides: 2. Germline CDR1 reads LNHDA; CDR2 reads SQIVND (reference sequence). The CDR3 has 15 amino acids. This CDR3 reads CASSRDRGSNQPQHF. The CDR3 region has the DNA TGTGCCAGTAGTAGAGACAGGGGGAGCAATCAGCCCCAGCATTTT.

A single count supports this clone. V gene TRBV30 combines with J gene TRBJ2-5, with D tentatively TRBD1 or TRBD2 (5 bases each). This CDR3 is built from 15 residues. Trimming left V 2 bases short and J 1 base short, with 14 bases between. Germline CDR1 GTSNPN, CDR2 SVGIG (reference sequence). CDR3 region: CAWSPTGALQETQYF. The CDR3 DNA reads as TGTGCCTGGAGTCCTACCGGGGCACTCCAAGAGACCCAGTACTTC.

This sequence joins TRBV6-5 and TRBJ2-7; 7 bases line up with TRBD1. CDR3 length: 13 amino acids. Germline CDR1 and CDR2: MNHEY and SVGAGI. The ends lost 6 bases at V and 5 bases at J; junction bases unmatched: 7. The CDR3 spells CASRQGVFNEQYF. Here the CDR3 DNA reads TGTGCCAGCAGGCAGGGGGTCTTCAACGAGCAGTACTTC.

V gene TRBV5-1 combines with J gene TRBJ2-1; D tentatively reads TRBD1 or TRBD2 (6 bases each). The V and J ends lost 4 bases and 6 bases respectively, with 23 bases between them. This CDR3 is 17 amino acids long. In germline, CDR1 is SGHRS, CDR2 YFSETQ. CDR3 in DNA: TGCGCCAGCAGCCCGGGAGACAGGACGACCTTTGGCAATGAGCAGTTCTTC. Protein sequence: CASSPGDRTTFGNEQFF. The whole variable domain, filled in from reference TRBV5-1 and TRBJ2-1, reads KAGVTQTPRYLIKTRGQQVTLSCSPISGHRSVSWYQQTPGQGLQFLFEYFSETQRNKGNFPGRFSGRQFSNSRSEMNVSTLELGDSALYLCASSPGDRTTFGNEQFFGPGTRLTVL.

The gene calls are TRBV5-6 and TRBJ2-1, with 8 bases matching TRBD2. Germline V gene lookup returns CDR1 SGHDT and CDR2 YYEEEE. V was clipped by 1 base and J by 5 bases; unmatched bases: 5. The CDR3 sequence is 15 residues long. CDR3 sequence: CASSLIAGLNNEQFF. The CDR3 nucleotides read TGTGCCAGCAGCTTGATAGCGGGGCTCAACAATGAGCAGTTCTTC.

J is TRBJ1-6 and V is TRBV30; weak D call: TRBD1 (6 bases). The CDR3 sequence is 13 residues long. V lost 5 bases and J lost 5, with 10 bases in between. Per the germline V gene, CDR1 is GTSNPN and CDR2 is SVGIG (reference sequence). The CDR3 nucleotides are TGTGCCTGGGCCGGGACACATAATTCACCCCTCCACTTT. Translating gives CAWAGTHNSPLHF.

The chain is built from TRBV9 and TRBJ2-5; 7 bases fit TRBD2. With 3 bases clipped from V and 2 bases from J, the junction kept 7 bases outside the gene matches. In germline, CDR1 is SGDLS, CDR2 YYNGEE. The CDR3 length is 15 residues. The CDR3 sequence is CASSALAAGQETQYF. CDR3 nucleotides: TGTGCCAGCAGCGCCCTAGCAGCGGGGCAAGAGACCCAGTACTTC.

The chain uses TRBV5-1 and TRBJ2-2; D remains ambiguous. V dropped 4 bases and J dropped 5 bases, with 15 bases sitting between them. The CDR3 runs to 15 residues. The germline V gene has CDR1 SGHRS and CDR2 YFSETQ. The CDR3 DNA sequence: TGCGCCAGCAGCCTATTGACGGAGCGAACCGGGGAGCTGTTTTTT. This gives the protein CASSLLTERTGELFF. The entire variable domain, with the rest obtained from reference TRBV5-1 and TRBJ2-2, is as follows: KAGVTQTPRYLIKTRGQQVTLSCSPISGHRSVSWYQQTPGQGLQFLFEYFSETQRNKGNFPGRFSGRQFSNSRSEMNVSTLELGDSALYLCASSLLTERTGELFFGEGSRLTVL.

This chain connects TRBV5-5 to TRBJ1-6, with 10 bases lining up with TRBD1. V shed 7 bases and J 5 bases; nucleotides not matched to a gene: 6. The CDR3 has 15 amino acids. Germline lookup yields CDR1 SGHKS and CDR2 YYEKEE (reference sequence). Written as DNA, the CDR3 is TGTGCCAGCGGGGACAGGGGTCCCAATAATTCACCCCTCCACTTT. Translation gives CASGDRGPNNSPLHF.

The chain couples TRBV6-4 to TRBJ2-7; D not resolved. V was pared by 2 bases and J by 4 bases, with 15 bases between. The germline CDR1 and CDR2 sequences are MRHNA and SNTAGT. The CDR3 extends over 15 amino acids. The CDR3 sequence: CASSDHSIRFYEQYF. The CDR3 coding sequence is TGTGCCAGCAGTGACCACAGTATACGATTTTACGAGCAGTACTTC.

The chain recombines TRBV28 with TRBJ1-6; D gene uncertain. V was trimmed by 3 bases and J by 9 bases, leaving 6 bases between them. Per germline, CDR1 MDHEN and CDR2 SYDVKM. The CDR3 spans 12 residues. CDR3 sequence: CASSFAVSPLHF. The CDR3 nucleotides are TGTGCCAGCAGTTTCGCCGTTTCACCCCTCCACTTT. The variable domain in full, completed from reference TRBV28 and TRBJ1-6, reads DVKVTQSSRYLVKRTGEKVFLECVQDMDHENMFWYRQDPGLGLRLIYFSYDVKMKEKGDIPEGYSVSREKKERFSLILESASTNQTSMYLCASSFAVSPLHFGNGTRLTVT.